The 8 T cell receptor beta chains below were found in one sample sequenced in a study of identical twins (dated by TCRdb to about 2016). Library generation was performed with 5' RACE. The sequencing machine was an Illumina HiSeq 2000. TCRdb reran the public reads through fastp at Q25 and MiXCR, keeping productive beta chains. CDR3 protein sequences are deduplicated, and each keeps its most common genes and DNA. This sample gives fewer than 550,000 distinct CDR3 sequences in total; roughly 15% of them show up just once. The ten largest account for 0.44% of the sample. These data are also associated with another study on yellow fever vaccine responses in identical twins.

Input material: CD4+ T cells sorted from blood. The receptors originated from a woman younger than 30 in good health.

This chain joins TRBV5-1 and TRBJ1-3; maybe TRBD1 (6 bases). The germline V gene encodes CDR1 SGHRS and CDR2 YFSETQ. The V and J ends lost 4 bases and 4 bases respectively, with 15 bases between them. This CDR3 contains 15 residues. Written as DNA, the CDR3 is TGCGCCAGCAGCCCGACAGGTTCTCGCGGAAACACCATATATTTT. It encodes CASSPTGSRGNTIYF.

The CDR3 coding sequence is TGCAGCGTTGAACTTCGGGGGGGCACCTTGAACACTGAAGCTTTCTTT. It encodes CSVELRGGTLNTEAFF. The chain combines TRBV29-1 with TRBJ1-1; D is perhaps TRBD1 (6 bases). Germline CDR1 is SQVTM and CDR2 is ANQGSEA. The CDR3 sequence is 16 residues long. The germline V and J ends were trimmed by 2 bases and 0 bases, with 16 bases remaining between them.

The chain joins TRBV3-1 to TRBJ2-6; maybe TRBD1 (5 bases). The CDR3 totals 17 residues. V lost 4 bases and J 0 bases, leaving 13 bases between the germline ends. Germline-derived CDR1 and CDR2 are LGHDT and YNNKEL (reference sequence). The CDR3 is CASSLNTRVSGANVLTF. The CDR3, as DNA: TGTGCCAGCAGCCTCAATACCAGGGTCTCTGGGGCCAACGTCCTGACTTTC.

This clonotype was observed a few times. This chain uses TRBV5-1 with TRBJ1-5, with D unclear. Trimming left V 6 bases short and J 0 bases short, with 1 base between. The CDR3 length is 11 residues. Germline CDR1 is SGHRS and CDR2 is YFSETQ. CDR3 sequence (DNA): TGCGCCAGCATTAGCAATCAGCCCCAGCATTTT. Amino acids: CASISNQPQHF.

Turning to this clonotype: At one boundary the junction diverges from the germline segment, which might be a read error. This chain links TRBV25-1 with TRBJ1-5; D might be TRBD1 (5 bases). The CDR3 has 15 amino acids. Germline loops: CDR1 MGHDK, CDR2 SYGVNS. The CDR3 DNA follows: TGTGCCAGCAGTGAGAGTGGGGGTTACAATCAACCCCAGCATTTT. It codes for CASSESGGYNQPQHF.

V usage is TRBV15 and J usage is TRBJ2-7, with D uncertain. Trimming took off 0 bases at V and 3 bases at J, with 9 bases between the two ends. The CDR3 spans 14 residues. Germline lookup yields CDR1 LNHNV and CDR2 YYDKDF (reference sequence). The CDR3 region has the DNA TGTGCCACCAGCAGAGATCGGGTGGGCTACGAGCAGTACGTC. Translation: CATSRDRVGYEQYV.

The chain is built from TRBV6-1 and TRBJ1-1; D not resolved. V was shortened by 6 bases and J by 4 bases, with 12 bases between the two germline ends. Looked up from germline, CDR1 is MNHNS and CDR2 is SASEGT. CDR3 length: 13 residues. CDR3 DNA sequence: TGTGCCAGCAGCCAGGTGTTGAGCACTGAAGCTTTCTTT. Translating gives CASSQVLSTEAFF.

The CDR3 sequence is CSAGRGGDQPQHF. In DNA, the CDR3 is TGCAGCGCTGGTCGGGGGGGGGATCAGCCCCAGCATTTT. The chain is built from TRBV29-1 and TRBJ1-5; TRBD1 is a possible D gene (5 bases). The CDR3 totals 13 residues. CDR1 and CDR2 from the germline V gene are SQVTM and ANQGSEA. V lost 7 bases and J lost 5, with 15 bases in between.